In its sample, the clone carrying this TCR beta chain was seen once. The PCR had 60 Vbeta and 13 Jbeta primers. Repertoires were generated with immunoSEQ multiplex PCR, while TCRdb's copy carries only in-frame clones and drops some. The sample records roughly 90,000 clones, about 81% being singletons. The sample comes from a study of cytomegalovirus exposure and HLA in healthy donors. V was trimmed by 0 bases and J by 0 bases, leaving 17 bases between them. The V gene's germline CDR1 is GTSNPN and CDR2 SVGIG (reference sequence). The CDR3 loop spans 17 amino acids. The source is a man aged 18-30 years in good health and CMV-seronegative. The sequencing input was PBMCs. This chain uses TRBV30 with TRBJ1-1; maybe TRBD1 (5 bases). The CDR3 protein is CAWSVGRQMIMNTEAFF. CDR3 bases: TGTGCCTGGAGTGTCGGGCGACAGATGATAATGAACACTGAAGCTTTCTTT.